These 28 T cell receptor beta chains were all obtained from the same sample, sequenced in a study of blood T cell repertoires in COVID-19. The data were produced by immunoSEQ multiplex PCR, yet TCRdb's version contains in-frame clones alone and is incomplete. There are more than 90,000 clones in the sample; about 90% occur only once, and 6% to 9.5% lies in the top ten. Specimen: peripheral blood. The receptor set was obtained from a man between 65 and 85 years old who had recovered from COVID-19.

In its sample, this clone was seen once. The chain combines TRBV28 with TRBJ2-3, with TRBD2 matching over 10 bases. CDR1 is MDHEN and CDR2 is SYDVKM in the germline V gene. V dropped 5 bases and J dropped 1; count of bases not matched to a gene: 6. The CDR3 length is 16 residues. CDR3 in DNA: TGTGCCAGCAGTCTAACCGGGACTAGCGGCACAGATACGCAGTATTTT. It translates to CASSLTGTSGTDTQYF. Using reference TRBV28 and TRBJ2-3 for the parts outside the CDR3, the full variable domain is DVKVTQSSRYLVKRTGEKVFLECVQDMDHENMFWYRQDPGLGLRLIYFSYDVKMKEKGDIPEGYSVSREKKERFSLILESASTNQTSMYLCASSLTGTSGTDTQYFGPGTRLTVL.

The genes are TRBV29-1 and TRBJ2-1, with 11 bases matching TRBD1. Germline-derived CDR1 and CDR2 are SQVTM and ANQGSEA. V was pared by 8 bases and J by 7 bases, with 7 bases of the junction left unmatched. The CDR3 is 13 residues long. In nucleotides, the CDR3 is TGCAGCTCCGGACAGGGGGCGGGGAATGAGCAGTTCTTC. Protein: CSSGQGAGNEQFF.

This clone was picked up a small number of times. The chain is built from TRBV4-1 and TRBJ1-2, with 7 bases that match TRBD1. The V and J ends lost 2 bases and 5 bases, in that order; junction bases with no gene match: 5. This CDR3 has 14 residues. Per the germline V gene, CDR1 is MGHRA and CDR2 is YSYEKL. Written as DNA, the CDR3 is TGCGCCAGCAGCCAACTGACAGGGACTTATGGCTACACCTTC. As protein: CASSQLTGTYGYTF.

V gene TRBV18 combines with J gene TRBJ1-1; a possible D gene is TRBD1 (5 bases). Germline CDR1 reads KGHSH; CDR2 reads LQKENI. This CDR3 is 15 amino acids long. V lost 6 bases, J lost 1 base, and 15 bases lay in between. The CDR3 loop reads CASSPEGAGNTEAFF. The CDR3 region has the DNA TGTGCCAGCTCCCCCGAAGGGGCCGGGAACACTGAAGCTTTCTTT.

The chain is built from TRBV6-6 and TRBJ1-2; 8 bases are shared with TRBD1. CDR3 length: 15 amino acids. V trimming: 6 bases; J trimming: 1 base; junction bases outside the gene matches: 7. Germline CDR1 is MNHNY and CDR2 is SVGAGI (reference sequence). The DNA for the CDR3 is TGTGCCAGCAGGCCGGACAGGGCCCTTAACTATGGCTACACCTTC. Translated: CASRPDRALNYGYTF.

The chain combines TRBV2 with TRBJ2-3; perhaps TRBD2 as D (6 bases). Per germline, CDR1 SNHLY and CDR2 FYNNEI. The V and J ends lost 8 bases and 6 bases respectively, with 15 bases between them. This CDR3 is 13 amino acids long. CDR3 DNA: TGTGCCAGCGGGACTCCCTCGGGGGATACGCAGTATTTT. Protein product: CASGTPSGDTQYF. The full variable domain, with the rest looked up from reference TRBV2 and TRBJ2-3, is EPEVTQTPSHQVTQMGQEVILRCVPISNHLYFYWYRQILGQKVEFLVSFYNNEISEKSEIFDDQFSVERPDGSNFTLKIRSTKLEDSAMYFCASGTPSGDTQYFGPGTRLTVL.

The chain joins TRBV12-3 or TRBV12-4 to TRBJ1-6; the D is unclear. The ends were cut back, 3 bases at V and 4 bases at J, with 4 bases in the middle. This CDR3 has 13 amino acids. Here the CDR3 DNA reads TGTGCCAGCAGTTTGGAGTATAATTCACCCCTCCACTTT. The encoded protein is CASSLEYNSPLHF.

The chain employs TRBV12-3 or TRBV12-4 and TRBJ1-2, with no clear D. Trimming removed 3 bases from V and 4 bases from J, with 6 bases in between. The CDR3 totals 12 residues. CDR3 sequence reads: CASSFLRYGYTF. The CDR3 DNA reads TGTGCCAGCAGTTTTCTCCGCTATGGCTACACCTTC.

V is TRBV10-3 and J is TRBJ1-2; no clear D gene. Trimming cost V 1 base and J 8 bases, with 11 bases left between them. CDR3 length: 13 amino acids. Per germline, CDR1 ENHRY and CDR2 SYGVKD. This chain's CDR3 is CAISEFNNRGYTF. The CDR3 nucleotides read TGTGCCATCAGTGAGTTCAATAACCGGGGCTACACCTTC.

The genes are TRBV18 and TRBJ2-1, with TRBD1 matching 9 bases. The CDR3 sequence is 15 residues long. Germline CDR1 and CDR2: KGHSH and LQKENI. V shed 6 bases, J shed 10 bases, and the junction held 13 bases outside the gene matches. DNA for the CDR3: TGTGCCAGCTCCCCAAGGGACAGGGTCTTAGGAGAGCAGTTCTTC. This sequence encodes CASSPRDRVLGEQFF.

The chain links TRBV3-1 (or the pseudogene TRBV3-2) to TRBJ2-7, with 7 bases identical to TRBD1. Germline V gives CDR1 LGHDT, CDR2 YNNKEL (reference sequence). Losses at the gene ends were 4 bases for V and 0 bases for J; bases not matched to a gene: 6. The CDR3 extends over 15 amino acids. The CDR3 loop is CASSPGQDPSYEQYF. In DNA form, the CDR3 reads TGTGCCAGCAGCCCCGGACAGGACCCCTCCTACGAGCAGTACTTC.

V gene TRBV13 combines with J gene TRBJ2-5; TRBD1 matches at 8 bases. J gave up 1 base and V 5 bases, and 3 bases lay outside the gene matches. The CDR3 runs to 14 residues. Germline CDR1 and CDR2: PRHDT and FYEKMQ (reference sequence). CDR3 sequence: CASSITGGQETQYF. DNA of the CDR3: TGTGCCAGCAGCATCACAGGGGGCCAAGAGACCCAGTACTTC.

This chain uses TRBV7-8 with TRBJ2-7; a possible D gene is TRBD1 (5 bases). CDR1 and CDR2 (germline): SGHVS, FQNEAQ. Trimming shortened V by 4 bases and J by 3 bases, and 16 bases separated the two germline ends. The CDR3 covers 15 residues. The CDR3 reads CASSSPRDPNYEQYF. The DNA for the CDR3 is TGTGCCAGCAGCTCGCCCAGGGATCCAAACTACGAGCAGTACTTC.

The genes are TRBV11-2 and TRBJ1-6; possible D gene TRBD1, 5 bases. Trimming stripped 8 bases from V and 7 bases from J, with 15 bases between. CDR1 SGHAT and CDR2 FQNNGV come from the germline V gene. This CDR3 is 14 amino acids long. The DNA for the CDR3 is TGTGCCAGCCAGGTCTGGGCAGGGAATTCACCCCTCCACTTT. This translates into CASQVWAGNSPLHF.

This clone was recorded a few times. The chain has TRBV5-6 and TRBJ2-3; 8 positions match TRBD2. The V segment lost 1 base and the J segment 1 base; nucleotides outside the gene matches: 2. The CDR3 is made up of 15 amino acids. The germline V gene encodes CDR1 SGHDT and CDR2 YYEEEE. The CDR3 region has the DNA TGTGCCAGCAGCTTGTACGGGGGGGGCACAGATACGCAGTATTTT. This translates into CASSLYGGGTDTQYF.

The chain combines TRBV2 with TRBJ2-5; TRBD1 matches 7 bases. The J segment lost 2 bases and the V segment lost 4 bases, leaving 1 base of the junction unmatched. Per germline, CDR1 SNHLY and CDR2 FYNNEI. There are 13 residues in the CDR3. The CDR3 loop reads CASSGGQQETQYF. Here the CDR3 DNA reads TGTGCCAGCAGTGGGGGACAGCAAGAGACCCAGTACTTC. The whole variable domain, remainder taken from reference TRBV2 and TRBJ2-5, is EPEVTQTPSHQVTQMGQEVILRCVPISNHLYFYWYRQILGQKVEFLVSFYNNEISEKSEIFDDQFSVERPDGSNFTLKIRSTKLEDSAMYFCASSGGQQETQYFGPGTRLLVL.

This chain uses TRBV5-4 with TRBJ2-3; 8 bases fit TRBD1. This CDR3 region has 15 residues. V dropped 3 bases and J dropped 1; count of bases not matched to a gene: 4. Germline V gene data show CDR1 as SGHNT and CDR2 as YYREEE (reference sequence). CDR3 protein: CASSSRTGRTDTQYF. CDR3 DNA: TGTGCCAGCAGCTCCCGGACAGGGCGCACAGATACGCAGTATTTT.

This clone was detected a few times. The chain joins TRBV9 to TRBJ2-5; 8 nucleotides match TRBD1. Trimming at V came to 1 base and at J to 5 bases, leaving 7 bases not matched to a gene. This CDR3 contains 15 residues. The germline V gene encodes CDR1 SGDLS and CDR2 YYNGEE. For the CDR3, the DNA is TGTGCCAGCAGCGTATCCGGGACAGGAGGGGAGACCCAGTACTTC. This encodes CASSVSGTGGETQYF. Together with reference TRBV9 and TRBJ2-5, the CDR3 gives the full variable domain: DSGVTQTPKHLITATGQRVTLRCSPRSGDLSVYWYQQSLDQGLQFLIQYYNGEERAKGNILERFSAQQFPDLHSELNLSSLELGDSALYFCASSVSGTGGETQYFGPGTRLLVL.

The chain combines TRBV6-2 or TRBV6-3 with TRBJ1-6; 8 bases match TRBD1. CDR1 and CDR2 (germline): MNHEY, SVGEGT. V lost 1 base, J lost 7 bases, and 3 bases stayed unmatched. The CDR3 has 15 residues. CDR3 sequence: CASSYLGQANSPLHF. In DNA, the CDR3 is TGTGCCAGCAGTTACTTGGGACAGGCCAATTCACCCCTCCACTTT.

The J gene is TRBJ1-2, the V gene TRBV19; possible D gene TRBD1, 6 bases. Germline CDR1 and CDR2: LNHDA and SQIVND (reference sequence). The CDR3 contains 13 residues. The V end lost 9 bases, the J end lost 7 bases, and 18 bases lay between the germline ends. The CDR3 loop reads CASRQVIFGGYTF. CDR3 in DNA: TGTGCCAGCAGACAGGTTATCTTCGGTGGCTACACCTTC.

This clone has only a few counts. The chain links TRBV7-9 to TRBJ2-2; D is perhaps TRBD2 (5 bases). This CDR3 has 14 residues. Trimming removed 7 bases at V and 0 bases at J, with 9 bases between. Germline V lookup: CDR1 SEHNR, CDR2 FQNEAQ (reference sequence). Written as DNA, the CDR3 is TGTGCCAGCAACCCGGACTCGAACACCGGGGAGCTGTTTTTT. Encoded protein: CASNPDSNTGELFF.

This clone was picked up one time. The J gene is TRBJ1-6, the V gene TRBV28; D ambiguous. Deletions cut 4 bases from V and 7 bases from J, with 11 bases between. Germline CDR1 is MDHEN and CDR2 is SYDVKM. The CDR3 sequence is 14 residues long. As DNA, the CDR3 is TGTGCCAGCAGTTCGTGGACGGGGAATTCACCCCTCCACTTT. This codes for CASSSWTGNSPLHF.

The J gene is TRBJ1-1, the V gene TRBV7-8; D not certain. V shed 0 bases and J shed 5 bases, with 7 bases lying between them. CDR1 is SGHVS and CDR2 is FQNEAQ in the germline V gene. The CDR3 spans 13 residues. CDR3 bases: TGTGCCAGCAGCTTAGCTCAACAGACTGAAGCTTTCTTT. This sequence encodes CASSLAQQTEAFF. Complete variable domain (other parts from reference TRBV7-8 and TRBJ1-1): GAGVSQSPRYKVAKRGQDVALRCDPISGHVSLFWYQQALGQGPEFLTYFQNEAQLDKSGLPSDRFFAERPEGSVSTLKIQRTQQEDSAVYLCASSLAQQTEAFFGQGTRLTVV.

The chain joins TRBV24-1 to TRBJ2-2; D remains ambiguous. This CDR3 is built from 13 residues. Germline V gives CDR1 KGHDR, CDR2 SFDVKD. Trimming took off 1 base at V and 5 bases at J, with 4 bases between the two ends. The chain's CDR3 is CATSDFGTGELFF. CDR3 nucleotide sequence: TGTGCCACCAGTGATTTCGGTACCGGGGAGCTGTTTTTT.

The gene calls are TRBV7-2 and TRBJ2-1, with 13 bases fitting TRBD2. The germline CDR1 and CDR2 sequences are SGHTA and FQGNSA. V was clipped by 4 bases and J by 7 bases; unmatched bases: 4. The CDR3 runs to 15 residues. The CDR3 sequence is CASSWTSGSRNEQFF. The CDR3 nucleotides are TGTGCCAGCAGCTGGACTAGCGGGAGCCGGAATGAGCAGTTCTTC.

V usage is TRBV7-3 and J usage is TRBJ2-1; the D gene is possibly TRBD2 (5 bases). Trimming took 3 bases from V and 8 from J, leaving 11 bases between them. The length of the CDR3 is 13 residues. Germline V gives CDR1 SGHTA, CDR2 FQGTGA. The CDR3 is CASSFGNGDEQFF. Here the CDR3 DNA reads TGTGCCAGCAGCTTTGGCAACGGGGATGAGCAGTTCTTC.

This clone showed up just a few times. The chain combines TRBV2 with TRBJ1-2, with no clear D. Trimming took 5 bases from V and 4 from J, leaving 23 bases between them. Looked up from germline, CDR1 is SNHLY and CDR2 is FYNNEI. CDR3 size: 17 residues. The CDR3 bases are TGTGCCAGCAGTTCCCGGGGTCAGGAGGCACCGACCTATGGCTACACCTTC. Its translation is CASSSRGQEAPTYGYTF.

The sample holds one count of this clone. The gene calls are TRBV24-1 and TRBJ2-1; TRBD2 aligns across 13 bases. Germline V gene lookup returns CDR1 KGHDR and CDR2 SFDVKD. The CDR3 is 17 amino acids. With 2 bases clipped from V and 5 bases from J, the junction kept 5 bases outside the gene matches. This CDR3 is CATSDWTSGSVDNEQFF. DNA for the CDR3: TGTGCCACCAGTGATTGGACTAGCGGGAGTGTCGACAATGAGCAGTTCTTC.